The clone carrying this TCR beta chain appeared many times. This sample is drawn from a study of blood T cells in healthy people across ages. Sample-barcoded 5' priming and a J-beta primer mix drove a second PCR of roughly 6 to 12 cycles. TCRdb ran MiXCR on the 5' RACE reads and lists one entry per CDR3 protein. The sample yields 710,000 or so distinct CDR3 sequences, about a fifth seen once. The CDR3 has 14 residues. The germline gives CDR1 SGHRS, CDR2 YFSETQ. With 1 base clipped from V and 7 bases from J, the junction kept 4 bases outside the gene matches. Extractions gave at least 5.5 micrograms of total RNA per sample.

The source material was blood. The clonotype comes from a man between 65 and 85 years old in good health. The chain is built from TRBV5-1 and TRBJ2-1; 8 positions match TRBD2. This chain's CDR3 is CASSLTGGPNEQFF. The CDR3 DNA reads TGCGCCAGCAGCTTGACGGGGGGGCCGAATGAGCAGTTCTTC.